This TCR beta chain derives from a study of blood T cells in healthy people across ages. Whole-study findings and limits: Shifts in expanded clonotypes may have been confounded by donor CMV status, which was unknown. Strongly correlated with naive T cell percentage was TCR beta diversity.

Germline assignment: CDR1 MDHEN and CDR2 SYDVKM. This CDR3 contains 17 residues. As concerns this clonotype: Its antigen is as yet unknown.

PCR was performed a second time for roughly 6 to 12 cycles using a sample-barcoded 5' primer and a J-beta primer mix. One entry per CDR3 protein, called by TCRdb with MiXCR from the 5' RACE reads. Of about 650,000 distinct CDR3 sequences listed, around 50% are singletons. This chain links TRBV28 with TRBJ2-7; 12 nucleotides line up with TRBD2. With the DNA end fitting TRBJ2-4 better, the J assignment may be wrong. This sequence was found in a woman of 80 years or more in good health. The specimen sequenced was blood. CDR3 sequence reads: CASSFPRTSGKGGIQYF. DNA of the CDR3: TGTGCCAGCAGTTTCCCCCGGACTAGCGGGAAAGGGGGCATTCAGTACTTC.